Presented here are 5 T cell receptor beta chains from one specimen sequenced in a study of molecular identifiers for immune sequencing clone quantification. One entry per CDR3 protein results from TCRdb running MiXCR on the PCR reads. The sample has about 510,000 distinct CDR3 sequences; around a fifth are singletons. Sequencing was carried out using naive CD8+ T cells from blood, with Jurkat cell RNA spiked in. Regarding subset: FACS-sorted CD8+CD4-CCR7+CD45RA+ naive T cells. The origin of the receptors is a human donor in good health. Some libraries in this study had Jurkat cell RNA spiked in.

Worth noting for this clonotype: The missing conserved phenylalanine or tryptophan at the end of this CDR3 makes a read error likely. The V and J genes are TRBV30 and TRBJ2-5; D is uncertain. Germline loops: CDR1 GTSNPN, CDR2 SVGIG (reference sequence). V shed 2 bases and J shed 1 base, with 2 bases lying between them. The CDR3 has 11 residues. This CDR3 reads CAWSSQETQYL. In DNA form, the CDR3 reads TGTGCCTGGAGTTCCCAAGAGACCCAGTACCTC.

Worth noting for this clonotype: Since a much larger clone is just one base distant, this may be a read error. The genes are TRBV28 and TRBJ2-3; 9 positions match TRBD2. This CDR3 region has 16 residues. The V segment lost 4 bases and the J segment 1 base; nucleotides outside the gene matches: 6. Germline V CDR1 and CDR2: MDHEN, SYDVKM. The CDR3 here is CASSSGLASRTDTQYF. The CDR3 nucleotides read TGTGCCAGCAGTTCCGGACTAGCGAGTCGCACAGATACGCAGTATTTT. Full variable domain (remainder filled in from reference TRBV28 and TRBJ2-3): DVKVTQSSRYLVKRTGEKVFLECVQDMDHENMFWYRQDPGLGLRLIYFSYDVKMKEKGDIPEGYSVSREKKERFSLILESASTNQTSMYLCASSSGLASRTDTQYFGPGTRLTVL.

The sample holds a few counts of this clonotype. The V call is TRBV3-1, the J call TRBJ2-7; no definite D call. Trimming left V 3 bases short and J 8 bases short, with 17 bases between. CDR1 is LGHDT, CDR2 YNNKEL, per germline (reference sequence). The CDR3 runs 14 residues. The CDR3 bases are TGTGCCAGCAGCCAGGGCTTCGACCGAACGAAGCAGTACTTC. Translated, it gives CASSQGFDRTKQYF.

For this clonotype: The CDR3 does not close with the conserved phenylalanine or tryptophan, likely indicating a read error. The rearrangement joins TRBV20-1 to TRBJ2-7; 7 bases match TRBD2. The ends lost 5 bases at V and 2 bases at J; junction bases unmatched: 6. From germline, CDR1 is DFQATT and CDR2 SNEGSKA (reference sequence). There are 13 residues in the CDR3. CDR3 sequence (DNA): TGCAGTGCTGGTAAGGGACTAACCTACGAGCAGTACTCC. Translated, it gives CSAGKGLTYEQYS.

This clonotype was detected a few times. V gene TRBV4-3 combines with J gene TRBJ2-1; a weak D match, TRBD1 (6 bases). CDR1 is LGHNA, CDR2 YSLEER, per germline. CDR3 size: 16 residues. With 0 bases removed from V and 3 bases from J, the gap between germline ends came to 12 bases. DNA of the CDR3: TGCGCCAGCAGCCAAGATGTACAGGGATTCTACAATGAGCAGTTCTTC. The encoded protein is CASSQDVQGFYNEQFF.